The rows below give T cell receptor beta chains drawn from one sample of a study of blood T cell repertoires in COVID-19. Profiling relied on immunoSEQ multiplex PCR, and the TCRdb table lists in-frame clones only, not all of them. The top ten clones hold about 9.2% of a sample with about 270,000 clones, more than 75% of them seen once. The sample comprised peripheral blood. These receptors were collected from a man aged 40-49 years who had recovered from COVID-19. Both conserved end residues are part of each CDR3. D genes are given only for firm matches. Where a row states a size, it is once, few, many or the class of an expanded clone; other rows omit it.

CDR3 protein: CASSRWTGTGGYNEQFF; CDR3 DNA: TGTGCCAGCAGTCGTTGGACCGGGACAGGGGGCTACAATGAGCAGTTCTTC; V gene: TRBV6-6; J gene: TRBJ2-1; D gene: TRBD1; clone size: once
CDR3 protein: CSAPRGDEQFF; CDR3 DNA: TGCAGTGCTCCCAGAGGCGATGAGCAGTTCTTC; V gene: TRBV20-1; J gene: TRBJ2-1; D gene: -; clone size: -
CDR3 protein: CASSPGLARDTQYF; CDR3 DNA: TGTGCCAGCAGCCCTGGACTGGCCCGGGATACGCAGTATTTT; V gene: TRBV11-2; J gene: TRBJ2-3; D gene: -; clone size: -
CDR3 protein: CASSLRVAEQYF; CDR3 DNA: TGTGCCAGCAGCTTAAGAGTTGCCGAGCAGTACTTC; V gene: TRBV7-2; J gene: TRBJ2-7; D gene: -; clone size: -
CDR3 protein: CASSLVAGGSEQYF; CDR3 DNA: TGTGCCAGCAGCTTAGTAGCGGGGGGGAGCGAGCAGTACTTC; V gene: TRBV7-2; J gene: TRBJ2-7; D gene: TRBD2; clone size: -
CDR3 protein: CASSPLDTDTQYF; CDR3 DNA: TGTGCCAGCTCACCACTAGACACAGATACGCAGTATTTT; V gene: TRBV18; J gene: TRBJ2-3; D gene: -; clone size: -
CDR3 protein: CASLLAGGKEQFF; CDR3 DNA: TGTGCCAGCTTGCTAGCGGGGGGGAAAGAGCAGTTCTTC; V gene: TRBV12-3/TRBV12-4; J gene: TRBJ2-1; D gene: TRBD2; clone size: once
CDR3 protein: CASSLGLAGDNEQFF; CDR3 DNA: TGTGCCAGCAGCTTGGGACTAGCGGGAGACAATGAGCAGTTCTTC; V gene: TRBV5-8; J gene: TRBJ2-1; D gene: TRBD2; clone size: -
CDR3 protein: CASSLKPRDSGRTDTQYF; CDR3 DNA: TGTGCCAGCAGCTTAAAACCCCGGGATAGCGGGAGAACAGATACGCAGTATTTT; V gene: TRBV7-3; J gene: TRBJ2-3; D gene: TRBD2; clone size: -
CDR3 protein: CASSIGPTAGKLFF; CDR3 DNA: TGTGCCAGTAGTATAGGGCCGACGGCGGGGAAACTGTTTTTT; V gene: TRBV19; J gene: TRBJ1-4; D gene: -; clone size: -